This record covers a single TCR beta chain. Antigen specificity is unknown. The data originate from a study of CD8 T cell repertoires and HIV-1 epitope variants. The CDR3 covers 12 residues. Looked up from germline, CDR1 is SGHNT and CDR2 is YENEEA. V was trimmed by 5 bases and J by 7 bases, leaving 8 bases between them. Sequencing used immunoSEQ multiplex PCR; TCRdb keeps in-frame clones, though not all of them. The data contain about 4,900 clones, approximately 66% of them singletons. Sequencing input: cultured CD8+ T cells derived from PBMCs. The receptor's source is a male donor with HIV. The J gene is TRBJ2-2, the V gene TRBV11-3, with D hard to call. The CDR3, as DNA: TGTGCCAGCAGCAGGGTGGGCGGGGAGCTGTTTTTT. Amino acid sequence: CASSRVGGELFF.